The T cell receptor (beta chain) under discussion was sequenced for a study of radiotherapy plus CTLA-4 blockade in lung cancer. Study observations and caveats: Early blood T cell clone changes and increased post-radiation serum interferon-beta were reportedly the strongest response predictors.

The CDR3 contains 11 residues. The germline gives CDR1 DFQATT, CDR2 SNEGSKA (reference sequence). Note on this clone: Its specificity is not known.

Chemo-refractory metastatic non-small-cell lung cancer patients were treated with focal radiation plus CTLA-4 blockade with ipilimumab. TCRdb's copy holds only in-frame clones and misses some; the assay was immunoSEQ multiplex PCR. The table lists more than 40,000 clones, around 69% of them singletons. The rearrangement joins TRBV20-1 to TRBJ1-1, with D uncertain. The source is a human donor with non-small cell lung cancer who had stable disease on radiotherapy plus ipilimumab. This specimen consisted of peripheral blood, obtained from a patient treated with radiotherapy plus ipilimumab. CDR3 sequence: CSKMGEQLAFF. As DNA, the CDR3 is TGCTCTAAGATGGGAGAACAATTGGCTTTCTTT.